This is a list of T cell receptor beta chains from one sample in a study of cytomegalovirus exposure and HLA in healthy donors. Libraries were prepared by immunoSEQ multiplex PCR; TCRdb keeps only in-frame clonotypes and omits some of them. In all, the sample yields approximately 120,000 clones. The sequenced sample was PBMCs. The origin of the receptors is a man aged 18 to 30 in good health and CMV-seronegative. Each CDR3 is given with its conserved first and last residue. A D gene is named only where the DNA matches it firmly.

cdr3_nt,cdr3_aa,d_call,v_call,j_call
TGTGCCAGCAGCCCAGGACTAGCGGGAGCCAAATTGGGAGAGCAGTACTTC,CASSPGLAGAKLGEQYF,TRBD2,TRBV7-8,TRBJ2-7
TGTGCCAGTAGTCCTACTGGGAGCTCCTACGAGCAGTACTTC,CASSPTGSSYEQYF,NA,TRBV19,TRBJ2-7
TGCGCCAGCAGTGAGTCCGGACAGAACTATGGCTACACCTTC,CASSESGQNYGYTF,NA,TRBV10-1,TRBJ1-2
TGTGCCAGCAGCTTAGCTAGCGGGGTCAATGAGCAGTTCTTC,CASSLASGVNEQFF,TRBD2,TRBV7-2,TRBJ2-1
TGTGCCAGCAGTTACCGAGGCGGGAACGGAGGTGGCGGCTACACCTTC,CASSYRGGNGGGGYTF,NA,TRBV6-5,TRBJ1-2
TGTGCCTGGAATCCTCTACGGACTAGCGGACTCACAGATACGCAGTATTTT,CAWNPLRTSGLTDTQYF,TRBD2,TRBV30,TRBJ2-3
TGTGCCTGGAGTAGGCAGGTTGGAGAGACCCAGTACTTC,CAWSRQVGETQYF,NA,TRBV30,TRBJ2-5
TGCGCCAGCAGCTTGGGGGGGCTCGACAGCAATCAGCCCCAGCATTTT,CASSLGGLDSNQPQHF,NA,TRBV5-1,TRBJ1-5
TGCGCCAGCAGTTATACGCAGAATAATGAAAAACTGTTTTTT,CASSYTQNNEKLFF,NA,TRBV6-5,TRBJ1-4
TGTGCCTGGAGCCAAATTCCGGGACAGGGAAGCGCTGAAGCTTTCTTT,CAWSQIPGQGSAEAFF,TRBD1,TRBV30,TRBJ1-1
TGTGCCTGGGGCAGGGGGCGGAACACTGAAGCTTTCTTT,CAWGRGRNTEAFF,TRBD1,TRBV30,TRBJ1-1
TGTGCCAGTAGTACGCAAAACGGACTAGCGGGAGGCCACACCGGGGAGCTGTTTTTT,CASSTQNGLAGGHTGELFF,TRBD2,TRBV19,TRBJ2-2
TGCGCCAGCAGGAAGTTAGCGGGGGGGATGGGAGATACGCAGTATTTT,CASRKLAGGMGDTQYF,TRBD2,TRBV10-2,TRBJ2-3
TGTGCCAGTAGTATGATGTCAGGATACACTGAAGCTTTCTTT,CASSMMSGYTEAFF,NA,TRBV19,TRBJ1-1
TGCGCCAGCTCCGCTTGGGGGGGGGTTGTATCGGGACAGCCCCAGCATTTT,CASSAWGGVVSGQPQHF,NA,TRBV10-2,TRBJ1-5
TGTGCCTGGAGACAGGGACCTGGAAACACCATATATTTT,CAWRQGPGNTIYF,NA,TRBV30,TRBJ1-3
TGTGCCTGGAGCAAACAGGGGTTTAGCTCCTACGAGCAGTACTTC,CAWSKQGFSSYEQYF,TRBD1,TRBV30,TRBJ2-7
TGTGCCAGTCGGGGACTAGCTGACCTCTCATACAATGAGCAGTTCTTC,CASRGLADLSYNEQFF,TRBD2,TRBV19,TRBJ2-1
TGTGCCTGGAGTGTACTACACACAGATACGCAGTATTTT,CAWSVLHTDTQYF,NA,TRBV30,TRBJ2-3
TGTGCCAGCTGTGGTCCGGGAGGGAATCAGCCCCAGCATTTT,CASCGPGGNQPQHF,NA,TRBV2,TRBJ1-5
TGCGCCAGCAGACTAGTTTTAAGAATGCCATATGAGCAGTTCTTC,CASRLVLRMPYEQFF,NA,TRBV10-1,TRBJ2-1
TGTGCCAGCAGACTATCTACAGGGTCCTACGAGCAGTACTTC,CASRLSTGSYEQYF,NA,TRBV11-2,TRBJ2-7
TGTGCCAGCAGAAACAGGGAGTCGGGCCCTTTTTCTGGGGCCAACGTCCTGACTTTC,CASRNRESGPFSGANVLTF,NA,TRBV7-9,TRBJ2-6
TGTGCCAGTAAAGTATCGCAGGGGACTATCAACTATGGCTACACCTTC,CASKVSQGTINYGYTF,NA,TRBV19,TRBJ1-2
TGTGCCATCGGCTCGGGGTCCGGCACAGATACGCAGTATTTT,CAIGSGSGTDTQYF,NA,TRBV10-3,TRBJ2-3
TGCGCCAGCAGCTCGGCCGATGGGAGGGCCCCTGGGAATGAGCAGTTCTTC,CASSSADGRAPGNEQFF,TRBD2,TRBV5-1,TRBJ2-1
TGTGCCAGCAGCTCTCGGTCCCACTCTGGAAACACCATATATTTT,CASSSRSHSGNTIYF,NA,TRBV5-4,TRBJ1-3
TGTGCCAGTAGTAATGCCCCGTACACCTGCGAGCAGTACTTC,CASSNAPYTCEQYF,NA,TRBV19,TRBJ2-7
TGTGCCAGCAGTACGGTAGCGCACTACGAGCAGTACTTC,CASSTVAHYEQYF,NA,TRBV28,TRBJ2-7
TGTGCCAGCAGCGTGACTAGCGGGGGGGCCGAAGAGACCCAGTACTTC,CASSVTSGGAEETQYF,TRBD2,TRBV9,TRBJ2-5
TGTGCCAGCAGCGGGAGCGGACTACCCGGCGAGCAGTACTTC,CASSGSGLPGEQYF,NA,TRBV9,TRBJ2-7
TGCGCCAGCAGCCGCGGACTAGCGGGAGTGGAAAACATTCAGTACTTC,CASSRGLAGVENIQYF,TRBD2,TRBV4-1,TRBJ2-4
TGTGCCAGCAGTTTTGATTGGAGGGCAGCCGGGGAGCTGTTTTTT,CASSFDWRAAGELFF,NA,TRBV6-5,TRBJ2-2
TGTGCCAGCAGCCCAATAGCGGGGAGGAAGTACTTC,CASSPIAGRKYF,TRBD2,TRBV5-4,TRBJ2-5
TGTGCCAGCAGCTCCTCCTCAGGGGGCGAGCAGTACTTC,CASSSSSGGEQYF,TRBD1,TRBV7-8,TRBJ2-7
TGTGCCAGCAGAATGACAGGGTACAATGAGCAGTTCTTC,CASRMTGYNEQFF,TRBD1,TRBV2,TRBJ2-1
TGTGCCAGCAGTGAGGTTGTCGGGCCCCAGCATTTT,CASSEVVGPQHF,NA,TRBV6-1,TRBJ1-5
TGTGCCAGCAGCCCCTTCCGGACTGTCACCGGGGAGCTGTTTTTT,CASSPFRTVTGELFF,NA,TRBV9,TRBJ2-2
TGTGCCAGCAGCGTAGGGGACTGGGACTCCTACGAGCAGTACTTC,CASSVGDWDSYEQYF,NA,TRBV9,TRBJ2-7
TGTGCCAGCAGTAGGGGCTACGAGCAGTACTTC,CASSRGYEQYF,NA,TRBV28,TRBJ2-7
TGCGCCAGCAGCAAGGGACAGGGGGATACGCAGTATTTT,CASSKGQGDTQYF,TRBD1,TRBV5-1,TRBJ2-3
TGTGCCAGCAGTTTAGGATTAGGGAGGGGTTACACTGAAGCTTTCTTT,CASSLGLGRGYTEAFF,NA,TRBV27,TRBJ1-1
TGCGCCAGCAGTTTACAGGGGATGAACACTGAAGCTTTCTTT,CASSLQGMNTEAFF,TRBD1,TRBV5-1,TRBJ1-1